This TCR beta chain was recovered during a study of cytomegalovirus exposure and HLA in healthy donors (dated by TCRdb to the late 2010s). General notes on the study: According to an earlier analysis of a few hundred of the donors, roughly 180 million T cells yielded 117 million unique TCR beta sequences and roughly 280 Gb of sequence data. A later analysis re-analyzed previously published TCR beta repertoires from roughly 690 donors and added high-resolution HLA genotyping to study TCR occurrence patterns. Among the roughly 390 genotyped donors, approximately 81% belonged to the genetic ancestry cluster associated with self-reported Caucasian donors. Class I and class II HLA loci were covered by the typing at four-digit resolution. Every discovery cohort repertoire had been produced on one sequencing platform. Donor age, sex, ethnicity and CMV serostatus were collected together with the repertoire data. Across about 370 genotyped donors of the cohort, an average of roughly 250,000 unique TCR beta nucleotide sequences per donor were sequenced, and approximately 17% of those sequences were non-productive. The study profiled the T cell repertoires of 550 to 700 subjects by immunosequencing and related them to cytomegalovirus serostatus. The number of donors typed differed by locus, with roughly 629-640 for A, B, C, DRB1 and DQB1, roughly 550 for DQA1, approximately 570 for DPA1, and some 450 for DPB1. Because of strong linkage in the cohort, five DR-DQ haplotypes were treated as single units for association and clustering. The study was designed to test whether signatures of past pathogen exposure could be identified by cataloging public T cell receptors. The study combined high-throughput TCR immunosequencing, statistical association of individual TCRs with disease status, and machine learning to predict cytomegalovirus infection status. The later analysis used no new phenotypic data to find candidate immune exposures, relying instead on TCR beta sequences and their occurrence across donors. Along with the approximately 620-subject first cohort, a separate validation cohort of around 120 different subjects was used. An earlier analysis of fewer than 750 of the donors used high-throughput TCR beta sequencing to judge whether each TCR beta V gene segment behaved as functional or pseudogenic. An early release that covered fewer than 750 HLA-typed donors contained around 300 gigabases of sequencing data and 70 million to 100 million unique TCR sequences. A later genetic analysis took genome-wide SNP genotypes for 398 of the 666 donors and used that subset as a discovery cohort. The paper's findings and limits, for the study overall: For the cohort, immune exposure information was limited to CMV serostatus. Correlated functional status among segregating V segments might reflect linkage disequilibrium, but an unknown experimental factor could not be ruled out. In a later analysis, TCR association rates were found to vary across HLA loci, with the most associated TCRs seen for DRB1 alleles and the fewest for HLA-C alleles. This cohort had only TCR beta chains sequenced, and the lack of alpha or paired-chain data limited which features could be detected. Because the 87-base-pair reads could not distinguish some IMGT-functional V segments, including TRBV6-2 and TRBV6-3, those segments were excluded. The authors suggested that the approach could potentially be extended to other disease states and immunological phenotypes. Because HLA typing was unavailable for some donors at each locus, only the typed subset was used in association tests. The sequencing pipeline was judged likely to have produced a cluster of highly shared sequence variants as a technical artifact. In vitro tests confirmed that a few of the cytomegalovirus-associated TCR beta chains recognize cytomegalovirus antigens. When HLA alleles, especially DR and DQ, strongly co-occurred, TCR associations were difficult to assign to individual alleles. In a later analysis, HLA-associated TCR beta chains were found to be more clonally expanded and to have lower generation probabilities than equally common non-associated chains. In the study, some 160 TCR beta chains were listed as associated with cytomegalovirus. In an earlier analysis of a few hundred of the donors, most TCR beta V segments were observed in productive rearrangements about 87% or about 30% of the time, broadly matching IMGT annotations. A further reported finding was that TCR beta sequences accurately predicted the HLA-A and HLA-B alleles for most subjects in the first cohort. In a later analysis, most CMV-associated TCR beta chains were found to appear HLA-restricted, with HLA associations seemingly driven largely by CMV exposure. V-gene and J-gene trimming of TCR beta chains was associated with a missense DCLRE1C variant in a later genetic analysis, and the association was replicated in an independent cohort. In a later analysis, about 17,000 TCR beta sequences were associated with specific HLA alleles at a false discovery rate of 0.05. The earlier analysis of some 540 of the donors excluded some 15 rarely observed V segments, including chromosome 9 orphons, because counts were too low. Sequencing depth was assumed to be roughly uniform across donors in the presence/absence analyses, though that assumption may not hold. Compared with the roughly 700-donor mean, donors in an Asian-associated ancestry cluster had fewer N-insertions in productive TCRs, according to a later genetic analysis. Most TCR sequences were seen in very few donors, while some public TCRs were found in many individuals. The classifier was reported to diagnose cytomegalovirus status with high specificity and sensitivity in both the original cohort and the validation cohort. According to a later analysis, parvovirus B19, influenza, CMV and Epstein-Barr virus appeared linked to several top co-occurrence clusters.

The receptor library was made with the immunoSEQ multiplex PCR assay. The multiplex PCR relied on a mix of 60 forward primers for TCR Vbeta segments and 13 reverse primers for TCR Jbeta segments. The CDR3 region of rearranged TCR beta genes was amplified from genomic DNA by a multiplex PCR assay. Amplified TCR beta libraries were sequenced as 87-base-pair reads on the Illumina HiSeq System. The authors' pipeline ran thus. Across the 500 to 700 repertoires, a later analysis counted 80 million or so unique TCR beta chains, around 10 million of which were shared by at least two donors. To remove PCR and sequencing errors, raw reads were error-corrected and collapsed into unique sequences using a nearest-neighbor algorithm that merged closely related sequences. CDR3 sequences were aligned to IMGT reference sequences to assign V, D and J gene segments. Each retained sequence needed at least a six-nucleotide match to both a V gene segment and a J gene segment. Rearrangements were classified as productive when the CDR3 lacked stop codons and remained in frame with V and J, and all other rearrangements were classified as non-productive. CDR3 was defined according to IMGT convention as the region running from the second conserved V-encoded cysteine to the conserved J-encoded phenylalanine. In an earlier analysis of more than 550 of the donors, sequences lacking an unambiguous match to a single V gene segment were excluded. An earlier analysis of 587 of the donors classified V segments as functional when productive rearrangements were above 56.7% and as segregating when the standard deviation between donors was above 5%. A statistical classification framework was built for diagnosing cytomegalovirus status from the catalog of TCR beta chain sequences. V and J gene assignment, in a later analysis, came from comparing TCR nucleotide sequences with IMGT/GENE-DB human TR gene sequences. A later analysis assigned CDR3 sequences and most-parsimonious VDJ recombination scenarios with the TCRdist pipeline. In a later analysis, every TCR beta chain was defined by the combination of its CDR3 amino acid sequence and its V-gene family, and reads without a unique V-gene family were dropped. In a later analysis, approximately 590 highly shared, low-generation-probability nucleotide sequences were removed to address suspected cross-contamination and a sequencing artifact. For each public chain, a later analysis derived a clonal expansion index from normalized ranks of inferred template counts within each repertoire. In a later analysis, generation probabilities were computed using a VDJ recombination model fitted to out-of-frame rearrangements, and the results were checked against IGoR. In a later analysis, hypergeometric tests were used to score TCR-TCR, TCR-HLA and TCR-CMV co-occurrence, with a repertoire-size bias correction applied to TCR pairs. A later analysis estimated false discovery rates by permuting HLA or CMV assignments 20 times. In a later analysis, co-occurring TCRs were grouped using DBSCAN, and TCRdist sequence similarity was added for clustering within HLA-allele-positive subsets. For co-occurrence clustering, repertoires with fewer than 30,000 or more than 120,000 public chains were excluded, along with 4 to 6 repertoires with anomalous nucleotide sharing. Entries here come from immuneACCESS through TCRdb and include only in-frame sequences with V and J called. Some clones fail to appear in such tables; in the studies checked, an unresolved V gene covers under half of the shortfall, and the cause of the remainder is unknown. D and trimming were read from the DNA, whereas the V and J calls and clone size are those reported in that table. In this sample the table shows fewer than 200,000 clones, around 79% of which occur a single time. The top ten constitute roughly 7% of the sample.

This clone was observed once. Its antigen is currently not known. Base qualities are not at hand, and no much larger clone is one base apart. The cohort consisted of 666 healthy bone marrow donors. Cohort members were all nominally healthy when sampled, although unrecorded immune exposures were likely present. The donor was CMV seropositive and was included in the group of 250 to 300 seropositive cohort members. A peripheral blood sample was provided by each donor, and peripheral blood mononuclear cells were used for TCR beta sequencing. The Qiagen DNeasy Blood Extraction Kit was used to extract genomic DNA from the blood cell samples. Sequences SEHNR (CDR1) and FQNEAQ (CDR2) are obtained from the germline V gene (reference sequence). Deletion took 4 bases off V and 5 bases off J, with a span of 13 bases between the germline ends. The CDR3 contains 14 residues, cysteine and phenylalanine counted. Left in the record is the CDR3 DNA by itself, 42 bases read in frame from the first base.

Sample: PBMCs. This clonotype was obtained from a male donor in good health and CMV-seropositive. This chain is built from TRBV7-9 and TRBJ2-3; confidence is insufficient to name the D gene. The DNA reads as follows: TGTGCCAGCAGCTCAAGGTCCCCGGGAGATACGCAGTATTTT. Its protein product is CASSSRSPGDTQYF.